Each of the 20 T cell receptor beta chains below was sequenced from the same sample in a study of blood T cell repertoires in COVID-19. Produced via immunoSEQ multiplex PCR; TCRdb's table is partial and in-frame only. The sample gives fewer than 200,000 clones, roughly 79% of which show up once; 10% to 15% is in the top ten. The sample consisted of peripheral blood. These receptors originate from an elderly woman with COVID-19, enrolled during active disease.

This chain connects TRBV2 to TRBJ1-6; possibly TRBD1 for D (6 bases). Germline V lookup: CDR1 SNHLY, CDR2 FYNNEI. V was trimmed by 5 bases and J by 7 bases, leaving 18 bases between them. CDR3 length equals 16 residues. In DNA, the CDR3 is TGTGCCAGCAGTCGCACCCGGGGGGCGCGCAATTCACCCCTCCACTTT. Its translation: CASSRTRGARNSPLHF. The complete variable domain, with remaining parts taken from reference TRBV2 and TRBJ1-6, reads EPEVTQTPSHQVTQMGQEVILRCVPISNHLYFYWYRQILGQKVEFLVSFYNNEISEKSEIFDDQFSVERPDGSNFTLKIRSTKLEDSAMYFCASSRTRGARNSPLHFGNGTRLTVT.

The chain joins TRBV4-2 to TRBJ2-3; TRBD2 agrees at 9 bases. With V trimmed by 1 base and J by 6 bases, 8 bases remained unmatched. The CDR3 is made up of 16 amino acids. Germline V gene data show CDR1 as LGHNA and CDR2 as YNFKEQ. This CDR3 reads CASSQAPSGVPDTQYF. CDR3 in DNA: TGTGCCAGCAGCCAAGCCCCTAGCGGGGTGCCCGATACGCAGTATTTT.

The chain has TRBV12-3 or TRBV12-4 and TRBJ1-1; no reliable D call. The V gene lost 6 bases and the J gene lost 7 bases, with 12 bases spanning the gap. This CDR3 contains 12 residues. The CDR3 nucleotides are TGTGCCAGCAGCCACACGCGGTATGAAGCTTTCTTT. This gives the protein CASSHTRYEAFF.

This rearrangement joins TRBV6-6 to TRBJ1-6; D remains ambiguous. The CDR3 is 13 amino acids. The V gene lost 7 bases and the J gene lost 6 bases, with 10 bases spanning the gap. Germline V gene sequence: CDR1 MNHNY, CDR2 SVGAGI (reference sequence). CDR3 nucleotide sequence: TGTGCCAGCACCTTCGTCGGTAATTCACCCCTCCACTTT. This translates into CASTFVGNSPLHF.

The table lists this clone with a few counts. The rearrangement uses TRBV19 and TRBJ1-4, with D perhaps matching TRBD1 (5 bases). Germline V gene sequence: CDR1 LNHDA, CDR2 SQIVND (reference sequence). The V end lost 2 bases, the J end lost 7 bases, and 14 bases lay between the germline ends. The CDR3 spans 15 residues. The CDR3: CASSITGTGGEKLFF. Here the CDR3 DNA reads TGTGCCAGTAGTATAACCGGGACCGGGGGTGAAAAACTGTTTTTT.

This chain uses TRBV7-3 with TRBJ2-3; 7 bases map to TRBD1. The trim removed 5 bases at V and 4 bases at J, leaving 6 bases unmatched. Germline V CDR1 and CDR2: SGHTA, FQGTGA. The CDR3 covers 14 residues. DNA for the CDR3: TGTGCCAGCAGCCCATCACAGGGGTCAGATACGCAGTATTTT. Translated, it gives CASSPSQGSDTQYF.

The V and J genes are TRBV19 and TRBJ2-2; D is possibly TRBD1 (6 bases). Germline V gene data show CDR1 as LNHDA and CDR2 as SQIVND (reference sequence). V lost 5 bases to trimming and J lost 7 bases, with 17 bases between them. There are 15 residues in the CDR3. The DNA of the CDR3 is TGTGCCAGTAGTGCCATCGCAGGGGTGGGCGGGGAGCTGTTTTTT. It yields the protein CASSAIAGVGGELFF.

The rearrangement uses TRBV9 and TRBJ2-3, with 14 bases lining up with TRBD2. Germline values: CDR1 SGDLS, CDR2 YYNGEE. The CDR3 loop spans 17 amino acids. The junction had 6 bases not matched to a gene; V was cut back by 1 base and J by 5 bases. The CDR3 sequence is CASSVFGLAGGRDTQYF. The DNA for the CDR3 is TGTGCCAGCAGCGTATTCGGACTAGCGGGGGGCAGAGATACGCAGTATTTT.

This clone was seen once. The chain couples TRBV6-6 to TRBJ1-1, with D perhaps TRBD1 (5 bases). The V end lost 5 bases, the J end lost 4 bases, and 11 bases lay between the germline ends. This CDR3 spans 13 amino acids. CDR1 MNHNY and CDR2 SVGAGI come from the germline V gene (reference sequence). The CDR3 here is CASSPQGVTEAFF. The CDR3 region has the DNA TGTGCCAGCAGTCCCCAAGGGGTCACTGAAGCTTTCTTT.

This clone appeared a single time. The chain carries TRBV15 and TRBJ2-1; TRBD1 matches at 7 bases. The CDR3 has 16 amino acids. V trimming: 0 bases; J trimming: 8 bases; junction bases outside the gene matches: 10. Germline loops: CDR1 LNHNV, CDR2 YYDKDF (reference sequence). The CDR3 loop is CATSRERAERGHEQFF. CDR3 DNA: TGTGCCACCAGCAGAGAACGGGCGGAGAGGGGGCATGAGCAGTTCTTC.

The genes are TRBV18 and TRBJ2-1; TRBD1 matches 9 bases. This CDR3 comprises 15 residues. Germline values: CDR1 KGHSH, CDR2 LQKENI. Trimming cost V 6 bases and J 8 bases; bases outside gene matches: 11. In DNA form, the CDR3 reads TGTGCCAGCTCCCGTACAGGGGGCGCGGACCATGAGCAGTTCTTC. Amino acid sequence: CASSRTGGADHEQFF. The full variable domain, its missing parts supplied by reference TRBV18 and TRBJ2-1, is NAGVMQNPRHLVRRRGQEARLRCSPMKGHSHVYWYRQLPEEGLKFMVYLQKENIIDESGMPKERFSAEFPKEGPSILRIQQVVRGDSAAYFCASSRTGGADHEQFFGPGTRLTVL.

The V gene is TRBV27, the J gene TRBJ1-4; D call uncertain. Germline V gene lookup returns CDR1 MNHEY and CDR2 SMNVEV (reference sequence). The CDR3 is made up of 15 amino acids. Trimming left V 2 bases short and J 0 bases short, with 7 bases between. CDR3 sequence (DNA): TGTGCCAGCAGTTTAACCCTAGCAACTAATGAAAAACTGTTTTTT. Its protein is CASSLTLATNEKLFF.

In this sample, this clone turned up a few times. This chain joins TRBV6-1 and TRBJ2-7; weak D call: TRBD2 (7 bases). The CDR3 runs to 18 residues. Trimming removed 3 bases from V and 5 bases from J, with 26 bases in between. CDR1 and CDR2 (germline): MNHNS, SASEGT. This CDR3 reads CASSDVGGETGSWNEQYF. The CDR3 DNA follows: TGTGCCAGCAGTGATGTGGGGGGGGAGACAGGCTCCTGGAACGAGCAGTACTTC.

This chain joins TRBV2 and TRBJ1-2; 8 bases match TRBD1. CDR1 and CDR2 from the germline V gene are SNHLY and FYNNEI. The V and J ends lost 5 bases and 6 bases, in that order; junction bases with no gene match: 14. This CDR3 comprises 16 residues. The CDR3 region is CASSPPGDRTVHGYTF. CDR3 in DNA: TGTGCCAGCAGTCCCCCGGGGGACAGGACGGTCCATGGCTACACCTTC.

V and J are TRBV5-1 and TRBJ2-2, with D possibly being TRBD1 (5 bases). Trimming pared 2 bases from V and 2 bases from J, leaving 7 bases between. Germline V gives CDR1 SGHRS, CDR2 YFSETQ. The CDR3 length is 14 residues. DNA for the CDR3: TGCGCCAGCAGCTTAAGGGGTAACACCGGGGAGCTGTTTTTT. Translation: CASSLRGNTGELFF.

The V gene is TRBV6-5, the J gene TRBJ2-7; perhaps TRBD1 as D (6 bases). With 8 bases removed from V and 2 bases from J, the gap between germline ends came to 13 bases. This CDR3 is built from 13 residues. The germline CDR1 and CDR2 sequences are MNHEY and SVGAGI. Here the CDR3 reads CASGYGQPYEQYF. The DNA for the CDR3 is TGTGCCAGCGGGTACGGACAGCCCTACGAGCAGTACTTC.

The gene calls are TRBV16 and TRBJ2-7; D may be TRBD1 (5 bases). This CDR3 comprises 16 residues. V was shortened by 1 base and J by 2 bases, with 15 bases between the two germline ends. Germline assignment: CDR1 KGHSY and CDR2 FQNENV. The CDR3 loop reads CASSQFRGHRAYEQYF. CDR3 bases: TGTGCCAGCAGCCAATTTCGCGGACATCGCGCCTACGAGCAGTACTTC.

This chain connects TRBV12-3 or TRBV12-4 to TRBJ2-7, with 7 bases fitting TRBD2. The CDR3 totals 13 residues. With 6 bases clipped from V and 1 base from J, the junction kept 3 bases outside the gene matches. CDR3 nucleotides: TGTGCCAGCAGCCGGGGAGGGTCCTACGAGCAGTACTTC. Encoded protein: CASSRGGSYEQYF.

The chain joins TRBV9 to TRBJ1-5; 12 nucleotides agree with TRBD1. Germline V gives CDR1 SGDLS, CDR2 YYNGEE. J lost 7 bases, V lost 0 bases, and 8 bases had no gene match. The CDR3 is 17 residues long. CDR3 DNA sequence: TGTGCCAGCAGCGTAGGTTCCGGGACAGGGGGCTCGCAGCCCCAGCATTTT. This translates into CASSVGSGTGGSQPQHF.

The chain is built from TRBV24-1 and TRBJ2-2; TRBD1 agrees at 7 bases. The germline V gene has CDR1 KGHDR and CDR2 SFDVKD. Trimming cost V 4 bases and J 0 bases; bases outside gene matches: 4. CDR3 length: 16 residues. CDR3 in amino acids: CATSDPGQPNTGELFF. In DNA form, the CDR3 reads TGTGCCACCAGTGACCCGGGACAGCCGAACACCGGGGAGCTGTTTTTT.